A selection of T cell receptor beta chains follows, all from one sample in a study of blood T cell repertoires in COVID-19. Clones were sequenced by immunoSEQ multiplex PCR, and TCRdb holds only the in-frame ones, with some missing. The data hold over 200,000 clones, with about 84% observed a single time. Input material: PBMCs or T cells enriched from blood (not recorded which). These receptors were taken from a man between 60 and 70 years old who had recovered from COVID-19. Each CDR3 is given with its conserved first and last residue. Fields, in order: clone size, V gene, J gene, D gene, CDR3 protein, CDR3 DNA. A D gene is named only where the DNA matches it firmly. Rows give clone size only sometimes, using once, few, many, or a class for an expanded clone.

>-|TRBV27|TRBJ1-1|-
CASSLGRGNTEAFF
TGTGCCAGCAGTTTGGGCAGGGGTAATACTGAAGCTTTCTTT
>-|TRBV5-1|TRBJ2-3|TRBD1
CASSLEGTGGWDTQYF
TGCGCCAGCAGCTTGGAAGGGACAGGGGGTTGGGATACGCAGTATTTT
>-|TRBV9|TRBJ2-3|-
CASSAPTTSTDTQYF
TGTGCCAGCAGCGCCCCGACGACTAGCACAGATACGCAGTATTTT
>once|TRBV7-7|TRBJ2-3|-
CASSLAPHRENGDTQYF
TGTGCTAGCAGCTTAGCGCCCCACAGGGAAAATGGAGATACGCAGTATTTT
>-|TRBV3-1/TRBV3-2|TRBJ1-2|TRBD1
CASSHHATGIGAYGYTF
TGTGCCAGCAGCCACCACGCGACAGGGATTGGGGCATATGGCTACACCTTC
>-|TRBV6-5|TRBJ2-5|TRBD1
CASRSTGGLETQYF
TGTGCCAGCAGATCGACAGGGGGCCTTGAGACCCAGTACTTC
>-|TRBV29-1|TRBJ2-3|TRBD2
CSVEPPGGADTQYF
TGCAGCGTTGAGCCCCCCGGGGGGGCAGATACGCAGTATTTT
>many|TRBV14|TRBJ1-1|-
CASSRQENTEAFF
TGTGCCAGCAGCCGACAGGAGAACACTGAAGCTTTCTTT
>-|TRBV20-1|TRBJ1-1|TRBD1
CSASRGLNTEAFF
TGCAGTGCTAGTAGGGGGCTTAACACTGAAGCTTTCTTT
>-|TRBV28|TRBJ1-1|-
CAGSPPGIRGTEAFF
TGTGCCGGCAGCCCACCCGGGATCAGGGGAACTGAAGCTTTCTTT
>-|TRBV10-3|TRBJ1-2|-
CAISGGKQHGYTF
TGTGCCATCAGTGGCGGGAAACAACATGGCTACACCTTC
>once|TRBV6-6|TRBJ1-6|TRBD1
CASSYPGTGGNSPLHF
TGTGCCAGCAGTTACCCCGGGACAGGGGGTAATTCACCCCTCCACTTT
>-|TRBV3-1/TRBV3-2|TRBJ1-5|-
CASSQKGFGQPQHF
TGTGCCAGCAGCCAGAAGGGGTTCGGACAGCCCCAGCATTTT
>-|TRBV4-3|TRBJ1-6|TRBD1
CASSQGPGQGNSPLHF
TGCGCCAGCAGCCAAGGGCCGGGACAGGGGAATTCACCCCTCCACTTT
>-|TRBV10-1|TRBJ1-1|-
CASSRDMNTEAFF
TGCGCCAGCAGTCGGGACATGAACACTGAAGCTTTCTTT
>-|TRBV3-1/TRBV3-2|TRBJ1-5|TRBD1
CASSPGPDRDNQPQHF
TGTGCCAGCAGCCCCGGGCCCGACAGGGACAATCAGCCCCAGCATTTT
>-|TRBV6-2/TRBV6-3|TRBJ2-7|TRBD1
CASSYEGARFNEQYF
TGTGCCAGCAGTTATGAGGGGGCACGCTTCAACGAGCAGTACTTC
>-|TRBV5-5|TRBJ2-2|-
CASSTGQSPGELFF
TGTGCCAGCAGCACCGGACAGTCACCCGGGGAGCTGTTTTTT
>-|TRBV29-1|TRBJ1-1|TRBD1
CSVDVGGYGEAFF
TGCAGCGTCGACGTAGGGGGCTACGGTGAAGCTTTCTTT
>-|TRBV27|TRBJ1-5|-
CASSFGLEQPQHF
TGTGCCAGCAGTTTTGGACTGGAACAGCCCCAGCATTTT
>-|TRBV28|TRBJ1-1|-
CASSITSGTEAFF
TGTGCCAGCAGTATCACGAGCGGCACTGAAGCTTTCTTT
>-|TRBV18|TRBJ2-7|-
CASSSLTSGEQYF
TGTGCCAGCTCATCCCTGACCTCGGGCGAGCAGTACTTC
>-|TRBV5-1|TRBJ1-6|TRBD1
CASSLVVTGGQLGPLHF
TGCGCCAGCAGCTTGGTGGTGACAGGGGGCCAACTTGGTCCCCTCCACTTT
>-|TRBV6-6|TRBJ1-1|-
CASSLTLNRIQPYTEAFF
TGTGCCAGCAGTCTGACCCTAAACAGAATTCAGCCCTACACTGAAGCTTTCTTT
>-|TRBV7-9|TRBJ1-4|-
CASSLSRASTNEKLFF
TGTGCCAGCAGCTTATCCAGGGCTTCAACTAATGAAAAACTGTTTTTT
>-|TRBV11-3|TRBJ1-2|TRBD1
CASSIDRGGYTF
TGTGCCAGCAGCATTGACAGGGGTGGCTACACCTTC
>-|TRBV3-1/TRBV3-2|TRBJ2-7|TRBD2
CASSQGLAGPYEQYF
TGTGCCAGCAGCCAAGGACTAGCGGGGCCCTACGAGCAGTACTTC
>-|TRBV7-2|TRBJ1-2|TRBD1
CASSIDRGRGYTF
TGTGCCAGCAGCATAGACAGGGGACGGGGCTACACCTTC
>-|TRBV5-1|TRBJ2-2|-
CASSPVGAGELFF
TGCGCCAGCAGCCCCGTCGGGGCCGGGGAGCTGTTTTTT
>-|TRBV12-3/TRBV12-4|TRBJ1-2|-
CASSPGTRYGYTF
TGTGCCAGCAGCCCCGGGACAAGATATGGCTACACCTTC
>-|TRBV4-3|TRBJ1-3|TRBD1
CASSQVPGGSDTIYF
TGCGCCAGCAGCCAAGTCCCAGGGGGCTCGGACACCATATATTTT
>once|TRBV19|TRBJ2-1|TRBD1
CASSQKKTGGSYNEQFF
TGTGCCAGTAGCCAAAAGAAGACAGGGGGCAGCTACAATGAGCAGTTCTTC
>-|TRBV5-4|TRBJ2-1|TRBD2
CASSLPSGGRNEQFF
TGTGCCAGCAGCTTGCCTAGCGGGGGGAGGAATGAGCAGTTCTTC
>-|TRBV27|TRBJ2-2|TRBD2
CASSPTAGALNTGELFF
TGTGCCAGCAGTCCCACAGCGGGGGCCCTCAACACCGGGGAGCTGTTTTTT
>-|TRBV11-2|TRBJ2-3|-
CASSPGRGGLTDTQYF
TGTGCCAGCAGTCCCGGTAGGGGGGGACTCACAGATACGCAGTATTTT
>-|TRBV28|TRBJ2-1|TRBD2
CASSFPGIASGGGDEQFF
TGTGCCAGCAGTTTTCCCGGGATCGCTAGCGGGGGGGGCGATGAGCAGTTCTTC
>-|TRBV7-9|TRBJ1-2|TRBD1
CASSLAGTGGPNYGYTF
TGTGCCAGCAGCTTGGCCGGGACAGGGGGACCTAACTATGGCTACACCTTC
>-|TRBV30|TRBJ1-1|-
CAWSLTVLKTEAFF
TGTGCCTGGAGTCTAACAGTTTTAAAGACTGAAGCTTTCTTT
>-|TRBV30|TRBJ1-6|-
CALRSSYNSPLHF
TGTGCTCTACGGAGCTCCTATAATTCACCCCTCCACTTT
>-|TRBV19|TRBJ2-7|-
CASSARGRGDYEQYF
TGTGCCAGTAGTGCCCGGGGCAGGGGGGACTACGAGCAGTACTTC
>-|TRBV18|TRBJ1-4|-
CASSLRAANEKLFF
TGTGCCAGCTCACTGAGGGCAGCTAATGAAAAACTGTTTTTT
>-|TRBV11-2|TRBJ1-1|-
CASSLERGSRTEAFF
TGTGCCAGCAGCTTAGAACGGGGGTCGCGCACTGAAGCTTTCTTT
>-|TRBV5-1|TRBJ2-7|TRBD1
CASSLSGDSSYEQYF
TGCGCCAGCAGCTTGAGTGGGGACAGCTCCTACGAGCAGTACTTC
>-|TRBV11-2|TRBJ2-5|TRBD2
CASSPTVLAGGQETQYF
TGTGCCAGCAGCCCCACAGTACTAGCGGGGGGACAAGAGACCCAGTACTTC
>-|TRBV30|TRBJ2-3|-
CAWSVDSRGDTQYF
TGTGCCTGGAGTGTAGACTCAAGGGGAGATACGCAGTATTTT